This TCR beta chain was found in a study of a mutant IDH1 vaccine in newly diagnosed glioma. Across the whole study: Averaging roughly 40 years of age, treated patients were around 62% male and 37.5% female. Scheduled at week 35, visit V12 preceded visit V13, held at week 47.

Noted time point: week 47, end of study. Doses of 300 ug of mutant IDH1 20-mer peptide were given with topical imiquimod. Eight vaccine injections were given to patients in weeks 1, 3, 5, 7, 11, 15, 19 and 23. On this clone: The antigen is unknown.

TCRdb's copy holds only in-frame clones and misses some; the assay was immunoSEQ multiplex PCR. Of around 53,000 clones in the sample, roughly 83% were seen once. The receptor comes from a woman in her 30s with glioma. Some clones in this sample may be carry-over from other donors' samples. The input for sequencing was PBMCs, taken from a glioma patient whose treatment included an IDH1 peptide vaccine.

The chain's CDR3 is CASSLIGRAEQFF. The CDR3 DNA is TGTGCCAGCAGCTTGATAGGGAGAGCTGAGCAGTTCTTC. The chain couples TRBV5-4 to TRBJ2-1; perhaps TRBD2 as D (5 bases). The CDR3 runs 13 residues. V was cut by 1 base and J by 9 bases, with 11 bases left in between. Germline loops: CDR1 SGHNT, CDR2 YYREEE (reference sequence).